Listed below are T cell receptor beta chains from one sample, sequenced in a study of cytomegalovirus exposure and HLA in healthy donors. Sequencing was performed with immunoSEQ multiplex PCR; in TCRdb, only in-frame clones are kept and a portion is missing. The repertoire holds 150,000 to 200,000 clones, with 65% to 90% as singletons. The source material was PBMCs. These receptors came from a woman aged 18-30 years in good health and CMV-seronegative. CDR3s include the opening cysteine and the closing phenylalanine or tryptophan. The D gene is left open where the match is weak. The size field is filled for only some rows; it gives once, few, many or a size class.

j_call	v_call	d_call	clone_size	cdr3_nt	cdr3_aa
TRBJ1-3	TRBV9	.	once	TGTGCCAGCAGCCCTACAGGTCGGGTCGGAAACACCATATATTTT	CASSPTGRVGNTIYF
TRBJ1-1	TRBV2	.	once	TGTGCCAGCAGTGATAACAGTGGGACTGAAGCTTTCTTT	CASSDNSGTEAFF
TRBJ2-7	TRBV2	.	.	TGTGCCAGCAGTGATGCGGAGCCCTCCTACGAGCAGTACTTC	CASSDAEPSYEQYF
TRBJ1-4	TRBV5-4	.	.	TGTGCCAGCAGCTTGGATTTAGGTGGGTTCGAGGGAGGTGAAAAACTGTTTTTT	CASSLDLGGFEGGEKLFF
TRBJ1-2	TRBV2	TRBD1	.	TGTGCCAGCAGACCGGGACAGGGGCGCGGGGGCTATGGCTACACCTTC	CASRPGQGRGGYGYTF
TRBJ2-1	TRBV5-4	TRBD1	.	TGTGCCAGCAGCTTGCGGACAGGGGGGGATGAGCAGTTCTTC	CASSLRTGGDEQFF
TRBJ1-1	TRBV7-8	.	.	TGTGCCAGCAGCTTCGGGACACTGAACACTGAAGCTTTCTTT	CASSFGTLNTEAFF
TRBJ2-7	TRBV10-2	TRBD1	.	TGCGCCACCGGACAGGGGGGATACGAGCAGTACTTC	CATGQGGYEQYF
TRBJ1-1	TRBV7-3	.	.	TGTGCCAGCAGCCCGCGGGGGGCTAATGAAGCTTTCTTT	CASSPRGANEAFF
TRBJ2-7	TRBV7-6	.	.	TGTGCCAGCAGCTCTCCAGGGTTGCGAGTCGACGAGCAGTACTTC	CASSSPGLRVDEQYF
TRBJ2-1	TRBV7-2	.	.	TGTGCCAGCAGCCCCCTGGTATTCCTAGTTGAGCAGTTCTTC	CASSPLVFLVEQFF
TRBJ1-1	TRBV29-1	.	.	TGCAGCGTTGAGGTGCAGGGATCCGAAGCTTTCTTT	CSVEVQGSEAFF
TRBJ2-7	TRBV28	.	.	TGTGCCAGCAGTTTTTCAGATGCCTACGAGCAGTACTTC	CASSFSDAYEQYF
TRBJ2-7	TRBV7-8	.	.	TGTGCCAGCAGCGGACTTTTCGGCAGCCAATCCTACGAGCAGTACTTC	CASSGLFGSQSYEQYF
TRBJ1-4	TRBV29-1	TRBD1	.	TGCAGCGGCACTTACAGGGGGACTGGGGAAAAACTGTTTTTT	CSGTYRGTGEKLFF
TRBJ1-3	TRBV7-9	TRBD1	.	TGTGCCAGCAGCTCATCCAACAGGGGTTACGGAAACACCATATATTTT	CASSSSNRGYGNTIYF
TRBJ2-7	TRBV7-8	.	.	TGTGCCAGCAGCTTAGAGGCCTTAGCGTTCGGGAGCTCCTACGAGCAGTACTTC	CASSLEALAFGSSYEQYF
TRBJ2-1	TRBV15	.	.	TGTGCCACCAGCAGAGATTTGTCATCCCCTACTATCGATGAGCAGTTCTTC	CATSRDLSSPTIDEQFF
TRBJ2-2	TRBV5-1	TRBD2	.	TGCGCCAGCAGCTCCCTAGCGGGAGGGAACACCGGGGAGCTGTTTTTT	CASSSLAGGNTGELFF
TRBJ1-1	TRBV6-5	TRBD1	few	TGTGCCAGCAGTTACACCGGGACAGGGAGAACTGAAGCTTTCTTT	CASSYTGTGRTEAFF
TRBJ1-1	TRBV28	.	.	TGTGCCAGCATCGCAGGGTGGAACACTGAAGCTTTCTTT	CASIAGWNTEAFF
TRBJ1-1	TRBV5-1	TRBD1	.	TGCGCCAGCTCCCGTGGGACAGGTGTGAACACTGAAGCTTTCTTT	CASSRGTGVNTEAFF
TRBJ1-2	TRBV29-1	TRBD1	once	TGCAGCGTCGGTGTGGGACAGACTAACTATGGCTACACCTTC	CSVGVGQTNYGYTF
TRBJ2-7	TRBV5-6	.	few	TGTGCCAGCAGCTTGGATGGGGGGAGCTACGAGCAGTACTTC	CASSLDGGSYEQYF
TRBJ2-1	TRBV2	.	.	TGTGCCAGCAGTGGACTCACCAATGAGCAGTTCTTC	CASSGLTNEQFF
TRBJ1-1	TRBV6-1	.	few	TGTGCCAGCAGTGAGGTTTCCGGGGGGACTGAAGCTTTCTTT	CASSEVSGGTEAFF
TRBJ2-5	TRBV7-8	TRBD1	.	TGTGCCAGCACGCAGGGGGACAGGGGTTATTTCGGTTCTCGGGAGACCCAGTACTTC	CASTQGDRGYFGSRETQYF
TRBJ2-2	TRBV7-6	TRBD2	.	TGTGCCAGCAGCCACGGCGGGGGGCGGGTGAGGACCGGGGAGCTGTTTTTT	CASSHGGGRVRTGELFF
TRBJ2-7	TRBV5-8	.	.	TGTGCCAGCAGCTTCTTTTACGGTTACCTCGAGCAGTACTTC	CASSFFYGYLEQYF
TRBJ1-2	TRBV28	.	.	TGTGCCAGCAGCCCCGGAGCCCCCTATGGCTACACCTTC	CASSPGAPYGYTF
TRBJ1-1	TRBV7-9	.	.	TGTTCCATCCAAGCTTCAAGAGGGGGTCTAATCATGAACACTGAAGCTTTCTTT	CSIQASRGGLIMNTEAFF
TRBJ1-5	TRBV2	.	.	TGTGCCAGCAGTAACAGGCTGTTCAATCAGCCCCAGCATTTT	CASSNRLFNQPQHF
TRBJ2-1	TRBV5-8	TRBD2	.	TGTGCCAGCAGCCCAAGAGCGGGAGGGGTCAGGGAGCAGTTCTTC	CASSPRAGGVREQFF
TRBJ2-1	TRBV4-2	.	few	TGTGCCAGCCAGCAGGCCGGGGGTGAGCAGTTCTTC	CASQQAGGEQFF
TRBJ1-5	TRBV30	TRBD1	.	TGTGCCTGGAGCCCCCCGGGACAGGGGTATATTCAGCCCCAGCATTTT	CAWSPPGQGYIQPQHF
TRBJ2-1	TRBV27	TRBD1	.	TGTGCCAGCAGTTCAGACAGGGGTCGTGTAATGGGGCAGTTCTTC	CASSSDRGRVMGQFF
TRBJ2-3	TRBV5-1	TRBD2	.	TGCGCCAGCAGCTTGGTCGGCCTAGCGGGAGTACGAAATACGCAGTATTTT	CASSLVGLAGVRNTQYF
TRBJ1-5	TRBV28	TRBD1	.	TGTGCCAGCATGACAGGGATTTTTTCCAATCAGCCCCAGCATTTT	CASMTGIFSNQPQHF
TRBJ1-3	TRBV7-2	.	.	TGTGCCAGCAGCTTAGCCCCAGGGTTGAGCTCTGGAAACACCATATATTTT	CASSLAPGLSSGNTIYF
TRBJ2-3	TRBV19	TRBD2	.	TGTGCCAGTACCATGGGGGACTATTACACAGATACGCAGTATTTT	CASTMGDYYTDTQYF
TRBJ2-3	TRBV6-1	.	.	TGTGCCAGCAGTGACGGATCAGGGGTTTTGTTCACAGATACGCAGTATTTT	CASSDGSGVLFTDTQYF
TRBJ1-2	TRBV30	.	.	TGTGCCTGGAGTAGAAGGGAGGGAGGCTACACCTTC	CAWSRREGGYTF
TRBJ1-5	TRBV27	TRBD1	.	TGTGCCAGCAGCCCCAGGGGGTTTAATCAGCCCCAGCATTTT	CASSPRGFNQPQHF
TRBJ2-7	TRBV28	.	.	TGTGCCAGCAGTGGCCGGGTCCCCTACGAGCAGTACTTC	CASSGRVPYEQYF
TRBJ2-7	TRBV5-1	TRBD1	.	TGCGCCAGCAGCTTTGGACAGGGGTTCGACGAGCAGTACTTC	CASSFGQGFDEQYF
TRBJ1-2	TRBV2	.	.	TGTGCCAGACAGGGAAATAAGGGTGGCTACACCTTC	CARQGNKGGYTF